These T cell receptor beta chains were read from a single sample in a study of cytomegalovirus exposure and HLA in healthy donors. Generated by immunoSEQ multiplex PCR, the TCRdb table keeps only in-frame clones and is missing some. This sample has 100,000 to 120,000 clones, with around four fifths found just once. The sequenced sample was PBMCs. Source of these receptors: a man aged 25 to 40 in good health and CMV-seropositive. Each CDR3 is given with its conserved first and last residue. D genes are given only for firm matches. Only part of the rows carry a size: once, few, many, or a class if the clone is expanded.

abundance	v_gene	d_gene	j_gene	CDR3aa	CDR3nt
-	TRBV10-3	TRBD1	TRBJ2-5	CAISQQGAEETQYF	TGTGCCATCAGTCAACAGGGGGCGGAAGAGACCCAGTACTTC
-	TRBV5-1	-	TRBJ2-7	CASSPGFGQRLSYEQYF	TGCGCCAGCAGCCCGGGATTCGGACAGCGACTCTCCTACGAGCAGTACTTC
-	TRBV2	-	TRBJ1-2	CASSERPTRLYGYTF	TGTGCCAGCAGTGAACGGCCGACACGCCTATATGGCTACACCTTC
-	TRBV27	TRBD1	TRBJ2-7	CASSPRQGSYEQYF	TGTGCCAGCAGTCCGCGACAGGGGTCCTACGAGCAGTACTTC
-	TRBV18	-	TRBJ2-3	CASSPPYVETDTQYF	TGTGCCAGCTCACCACCCTACGTCGAAACAGATACGCAGTATTTT
once	TRBV7-2	TRBD2	TRBJ2-3	CASSLALAGTTDTQYF	TGTGCCAGCAGCTTAGCGCTAGCGGGGACCACAGATACGCAGTATTTT
-	TRBV6-6	-	TRBJ1-1	CASRQSLNTEAFF	TGTGCCAGCAGACAGTCCCTGAACACTGAAGCTTTCTTT
-	TRBV11-2	TRBD2	TRBJ2-2	CASSSIGSGGNRELFF	TGTGCCAGCAGCTCAATTGGCAGCGGGGGGAATAGGGAGCTGTTTTTT
-	TRBV27	-	TRBJ1-4	CATPPGGITNEKLFF	TGTGCCACCCCCCCCGGGGGTATTACTAATGAAAAACTGTTTTTT
-	TRBV5-4	-	TRBJ1-1	CASSLRGEFEAFF	TGTGCCAGCAGCTTGCGTGGGGAGTTTGAAGCTTTCTTT
-	TRBV10-3	TRBD1	TRBJ2-7	CASTRGPDRYEQYF	TGTGCCAGCACCAGGGGGCCCGACAGATACGAGCAGTACTTC
-	TRBV6-1	-	TRBJ2-7	CASSVGRFYEQYF	TGTGCCAGCAGTGTTGGCAGGTTCTACGAGCAGTACTTC
-	TRBV2	TRBD2	TRBJ2-7	CASGAGGSQHEQYF	TGTGCCAGCGGGGCGGGAGGGTCTCAACACGAGCAGTACTTC
-	TRBV6-5	TRBD2	TRBJ2-7	CASSYDRRGGSYEQYF	TGTGCCAGCAGTTACGACAGGCGGGGGGGTTCCTACGAGCAGTACTTC
-	TRBV7-9	TRBD1	TRBJ2-3	CASWRYRDRVADTQYF	TGTGCCAGTTGGAGATACCGGGACAGGGTCGCAGATACGCAGTATTTT
-	TRBV19	-	TRBJ2-7	CASSSGASYEQYF	TGTGCCAGTAGTAGCGGGGCGTCCTACGAGCAGTACTTC
-	TRBV7-6	-	TRBJ1-4	CASSPLNEKLFF	TGTGCCAGCAGCCCCTTAAATGAAAAACTGTTTTTT
-	TRBV2	TRBD1	TRBJ2-7	CASMGAAGQGGEQYF	TGTGCCAGTATGGGGGCTGCGGGACAGGGCGGCGAGCAGTACTTC
-	TRBV4-2	-	TRBJ2-2	CASSAPQGWVQNTGELFF	TGTGCCAGCAGCGCGCCCCAGGGATGGGTCCAGAACACCGGGGAGCTGTTTTTT
-	TRBV5-1	-	TRBJ2-7	CASSSSGSYEQYF	TGCGCCAGCAGCTCCTCAGGGTCCTACGAGCAGTACTTC
-	TRBV7-8	-	TRBJ1-4	CASSSEDFGKLFF	TGTGCCAGCAGCTCAGAAGACTTTGGGAAACTGTTTTTT
once	TRBV30	TRBD1	TRBJ2-3	CAWSRTGGSTDTQYF	TGTGCCTGGAGCCGGACAGGGGGTAGCACAGATACGCAGTATTTT
-	TRBV25-1	TRBD2	TRBJ2-7	CATGGAGSYEQYF	TGTGCCACGGGGGGGGCGGGCTCCTACGAGCAGTACTTC
once	TRBV19	TRBD1	TRBJ1-1	CASSLGSATGPSYTEAFF	TGTGCCAGTAGCCTAGGATCCGCGACAGGGCCCTCCTACACTGAAGCTTTCTTT
-	TRBV10-3	TRBD1	TRBJ1-1	CAISESRQGRNTEAFF	TGTGCCATCAGTGAGTCGCGACAGGGTAGGAACACTGAAGCTTTCTTT
-	TRBV19	-	TRBJ1-2	CATKTGKGANYGYTF	TGTGCCACCAAAACCGGGAAGGGAGCTAACTATGGCTACACCTTC
-	TRBV6-1	-	TRBJ2-7	CASSEPPGLDEQYF	TGTGCCAGCAGTGAACCCCCAGGGCTCGACGAGCAGTACTTC
few	TRBV19	-	TRBJ1-1	CASTPKLNTEAFF	TGTGCCAGTACCCCTAAATTGAACACTGAAGCTTTCTTT
-	TRBV7-6	TRBD1	TRBJ2-3	CASSQDRGTTDTQYF	TGTGCCAGCAGCCAGGACAGGGGGACCACAGATACGCAGTATTTT
-	TRBV9	-	TRBJ2-3	CASSEGTGEDTQYF	TGTGCCAGCAGCGAAGGGACTGGGGAGGATACGCAGTATTTT
few	TRBV6-5	-	TRBJ2-3	CASRQGADTQYF	TGTGCCAGCAGGCAAGGGGCAGATACGCAGTATTTT
once	TRBV21-1	-	TRBJ2-1	CASSKGAGQGVLTLKDEQFF	TGTGCCAGCAGCAAAGGGGCGGGACAGGGGGTCTTAACCCTAAAGGATGAGCAGTTCTTC
-	TRBV6-5	TRBD1	TRBJ1-1	CASSEDRVHTEAFF	TGTGCCAGCAGTGAAGACAGGGTCCACACTGAAGCTTTCTTT
-	TRBV2	TRBD2	TRBJ2-3	CASAAGDATTDTQYF	TGTGCCAGCGCTGCGGGGGACGCCACCACAGATACGCAGTATTTT
-	TRBV7-6	TRBD2	TRBJ2-5	CASSLAWTSGPETQYF	TGTGCCAGCAGCTTAGCGTGGACTAGCGGGCCAGAGACCCAGTACTTC
once	TRBV2	-	TRBJ2-2	CASSTISSSLDGELFF	TGTGCCAGCAGTACGATATCTAGCTCCCTGGACGGGGAGCTGTTTTTT
-	TRBV5-6	TRBD1	TRBJ2-5	CASSAAMLDRGLYQETQYF	TGTGCCAGCAGCGCCGCCATGTTGGACAGGGGGCTATACCAAGAGACCCAGTACTTC
-	TRBV7-9	TRBD1	TRBJ1-1	CASSSITGGPEAFF	TGTGCCAGCAGCTCCATTACAGGGGGGCCTGAAGCTTTCTTT
-	TRBV6-4	TRBD2	TRBJ2-7	CASSGTLAGEHYEQYF	TGTGCCAGCAGTGGGACACTAGCGGGGGAACATTACGAGCAGTACTTC
-	TRBV18	-	TRBJ2-7	CASSPGPAREQYF	TGTGCCAGCTCACCGGGGCCAGCACGCGAGCAGTACTTC
few	TRBV7-2	-	TRBJ1-5	CASSSNSNQPQHF	TGTGCCAGCAGCTCCAATAGCAATCAGCCCCAGCATTTT
few	TRBV6-1	-	TRBJ1-1	CASSELGGVNTEAFF	TGTGCCAGCAGTGAACTTGGGGGCGTGAACACTGAAGCTTTCTTT
few	TRBV25-1	TRBD1	TRBJ1-5	CASSVSRQGNQPQHF	TGTGCCAGCAGTGTATCTAGACAGGGAAATCAGCCCCAGCATTTT
-	TRBV6-6	-	TRBJ2-3	CASSYSLDDLTDTQYF	TGTGCCAGCAGTTACTCCCTAGATGACCTCACAGATACGCAGTATTTT
-	TRBV19	-	TRBJ1-4	CASSMGGADKKLFF	TGTGCCAGTAGTATGGGGGGGGCTGACAAAAAACTGTTTTTT
-	TRBV7-2	-	TRBJ1-5	CASSLSGNQPQHF	TGTGCCAGCAGCCTAAGCGGAAATCAGCCCCAGCATTTT
-	TRBV25-1	TRBD1	TRBJ2-3	CASSERRQGYTDTQYF	TGTGCCAGCAGTGAACGTCGACAGGGGTACACAGATACGCAGTATTTT
-	TRBV25-1	-	TRBJ2-2	CASSDGGAGTGELFF	TGTGCCAGCAGTGATGGAGGGGCGGGGACCGGGGAGCTGTTTTTT
-	TRBV7-8	TRBD2	TRBJ2-5	CASSLGGGQETQYF	TGTGCCAGCAGCTTAGGCGGGGGCCAAGAGACCCAGTACTTC
-	TRBV7-2	TRBD1	TRBJ1-1	CASSQSQGAYTEAFF	TGTGCCAGCAGCCAATCACAGGGGGCGTACACTGAAGCTTTCTTT
-	TRBV4-2	-	TRBJ2-7	CASSQEVPGGTYEQYF	TGTGCCAGCAGCCAAGAAGTCCCAGGGGGGACCTACGAGCAGTACTTC